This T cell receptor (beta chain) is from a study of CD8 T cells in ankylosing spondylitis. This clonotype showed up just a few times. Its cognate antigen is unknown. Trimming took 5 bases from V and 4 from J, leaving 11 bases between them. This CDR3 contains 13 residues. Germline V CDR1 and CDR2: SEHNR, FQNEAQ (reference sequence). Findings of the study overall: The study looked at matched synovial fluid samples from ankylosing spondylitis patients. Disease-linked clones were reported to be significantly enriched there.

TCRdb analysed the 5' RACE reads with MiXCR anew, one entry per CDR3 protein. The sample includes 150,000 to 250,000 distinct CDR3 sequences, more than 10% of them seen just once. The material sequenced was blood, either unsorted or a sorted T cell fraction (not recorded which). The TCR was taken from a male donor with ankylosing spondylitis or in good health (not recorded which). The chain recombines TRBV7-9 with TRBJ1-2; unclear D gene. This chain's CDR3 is CASSQASLYGYTF. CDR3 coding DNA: TGTGCCAGCAGCCAGGCGAGCCTCTATGGCTACACCTTC.